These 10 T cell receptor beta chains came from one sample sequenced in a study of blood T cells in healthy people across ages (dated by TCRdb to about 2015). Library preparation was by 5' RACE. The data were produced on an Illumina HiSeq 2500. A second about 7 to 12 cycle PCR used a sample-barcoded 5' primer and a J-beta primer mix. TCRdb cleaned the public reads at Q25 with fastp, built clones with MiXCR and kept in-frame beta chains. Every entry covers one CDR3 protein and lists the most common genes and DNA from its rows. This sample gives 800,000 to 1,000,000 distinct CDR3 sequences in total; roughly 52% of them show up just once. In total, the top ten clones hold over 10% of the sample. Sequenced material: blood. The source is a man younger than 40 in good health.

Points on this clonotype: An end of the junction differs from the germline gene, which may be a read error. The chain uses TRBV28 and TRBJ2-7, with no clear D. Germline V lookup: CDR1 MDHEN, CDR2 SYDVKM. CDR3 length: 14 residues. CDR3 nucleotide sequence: TGTGCCAGTAGTTTGCTTAGCCCCACCTACGAGCAGTACTTC. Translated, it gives CASSLLSPTYEQYF.

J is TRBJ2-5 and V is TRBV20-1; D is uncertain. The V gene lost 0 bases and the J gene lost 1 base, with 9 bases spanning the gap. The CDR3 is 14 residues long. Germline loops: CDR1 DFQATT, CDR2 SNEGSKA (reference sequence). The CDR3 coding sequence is TGCAGTGCTAGAGATCAGCGTTCCCAAGAGACCCAGTACTTC. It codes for CSARDQRSQETQYF.

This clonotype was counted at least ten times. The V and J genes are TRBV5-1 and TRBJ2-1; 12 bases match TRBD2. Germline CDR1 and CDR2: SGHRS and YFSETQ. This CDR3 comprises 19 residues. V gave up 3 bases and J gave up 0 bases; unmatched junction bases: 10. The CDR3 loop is CASSSPLTSGGTSYNEQFF. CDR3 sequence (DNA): TGCGCCAGCAGCTCTCCCCTCACTAGCGGGGGGACCTCCTACAATGAGCAGTTCTTC.

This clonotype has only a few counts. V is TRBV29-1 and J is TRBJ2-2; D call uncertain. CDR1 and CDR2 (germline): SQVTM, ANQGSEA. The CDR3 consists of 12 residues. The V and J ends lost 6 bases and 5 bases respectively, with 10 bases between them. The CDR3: CSVVTETGELFF. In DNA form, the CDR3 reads TGCAGCGTCGTGACCGAAACCGGGGAGCTGTTTTTT.

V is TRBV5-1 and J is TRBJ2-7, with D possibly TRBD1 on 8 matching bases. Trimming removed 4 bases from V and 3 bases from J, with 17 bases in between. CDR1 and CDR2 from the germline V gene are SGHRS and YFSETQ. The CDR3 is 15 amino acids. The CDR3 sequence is CASSHLTGEGYEQYF. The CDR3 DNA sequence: TGCGCCAGCAGCCACCTGACAGGGGAGGGCTACGAGCAGTACTTC.

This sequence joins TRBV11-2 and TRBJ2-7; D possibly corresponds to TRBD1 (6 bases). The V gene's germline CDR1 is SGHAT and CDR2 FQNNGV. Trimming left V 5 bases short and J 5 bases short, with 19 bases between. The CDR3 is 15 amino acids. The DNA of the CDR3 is TGTGCCAGCAGCCCTTCCGGGTCGGGGACAAACGAGCAGTACTTC. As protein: CASSPSGSGTNEQYF.

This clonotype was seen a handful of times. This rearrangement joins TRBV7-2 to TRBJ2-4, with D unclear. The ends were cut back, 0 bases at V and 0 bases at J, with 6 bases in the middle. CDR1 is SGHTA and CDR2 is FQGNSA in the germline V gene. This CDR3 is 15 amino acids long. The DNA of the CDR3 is TGTGCCAGCAGCTTAGCCTCCATAGCCAAAAACATTCAGTACTTC. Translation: CASSLASIAKNIQYF. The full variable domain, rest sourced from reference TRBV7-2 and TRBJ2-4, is GAGVSQSPSNKVTEKGKDVELRCDPISGHTALYWYRQSLGQGLEFLIYFQGNSAPDKSGLPSDRFSAERTGGSVSTLTIQRTQQEDSAVYLCASSLASIAKNIQYFGAGTRLSVL.

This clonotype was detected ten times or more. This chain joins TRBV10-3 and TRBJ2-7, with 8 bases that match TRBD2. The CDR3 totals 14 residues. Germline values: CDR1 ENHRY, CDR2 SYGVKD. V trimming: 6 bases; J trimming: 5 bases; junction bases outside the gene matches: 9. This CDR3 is CAISPQRGLHEQYF. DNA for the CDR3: TGTGCCATCAGCCCTCAGCGGGGGTTACACGAGCAGTACTTC.

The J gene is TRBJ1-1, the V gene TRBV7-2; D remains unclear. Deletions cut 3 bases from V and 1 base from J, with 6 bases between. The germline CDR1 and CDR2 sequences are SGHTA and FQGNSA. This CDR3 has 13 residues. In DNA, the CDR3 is TGTGCCAGCAGCTTGTACAGGAACACTGAAGCTTTCTTT. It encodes CASSLYRNTEAFF.

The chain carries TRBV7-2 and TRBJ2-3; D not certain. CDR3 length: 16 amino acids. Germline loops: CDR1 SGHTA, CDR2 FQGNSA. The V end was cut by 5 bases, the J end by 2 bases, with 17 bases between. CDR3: CASSIHQPGYTDTQYF. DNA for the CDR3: TGTGCCAGCAGCATCCACCAACCAGGTTACACAGATACGCAGTATTTT.